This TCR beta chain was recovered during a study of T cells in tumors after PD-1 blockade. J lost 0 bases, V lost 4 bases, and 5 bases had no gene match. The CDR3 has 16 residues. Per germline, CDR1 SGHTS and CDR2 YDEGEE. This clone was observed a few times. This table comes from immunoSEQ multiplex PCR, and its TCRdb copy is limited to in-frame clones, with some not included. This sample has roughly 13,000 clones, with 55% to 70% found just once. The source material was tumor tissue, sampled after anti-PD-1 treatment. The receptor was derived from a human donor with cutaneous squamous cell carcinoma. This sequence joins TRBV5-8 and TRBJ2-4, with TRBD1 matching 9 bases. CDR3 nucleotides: TGTGCCAGCAGCGTACAGGGGGCTGTAGCCAAAAACATTCAGTACTTC. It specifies CASSVQGAVAKNIQYF. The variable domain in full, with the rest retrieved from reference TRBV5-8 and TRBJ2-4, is EAGVTQSPTHLIKTRGQQATLRCSPISGHTSVYWYQQALGLGLQFLLWYDEGEERNRGNFPPRFSGRQFPNYSSELNVNALELEDSALYLCASSVQGAVAKNIQYFGAGTRLSVL.